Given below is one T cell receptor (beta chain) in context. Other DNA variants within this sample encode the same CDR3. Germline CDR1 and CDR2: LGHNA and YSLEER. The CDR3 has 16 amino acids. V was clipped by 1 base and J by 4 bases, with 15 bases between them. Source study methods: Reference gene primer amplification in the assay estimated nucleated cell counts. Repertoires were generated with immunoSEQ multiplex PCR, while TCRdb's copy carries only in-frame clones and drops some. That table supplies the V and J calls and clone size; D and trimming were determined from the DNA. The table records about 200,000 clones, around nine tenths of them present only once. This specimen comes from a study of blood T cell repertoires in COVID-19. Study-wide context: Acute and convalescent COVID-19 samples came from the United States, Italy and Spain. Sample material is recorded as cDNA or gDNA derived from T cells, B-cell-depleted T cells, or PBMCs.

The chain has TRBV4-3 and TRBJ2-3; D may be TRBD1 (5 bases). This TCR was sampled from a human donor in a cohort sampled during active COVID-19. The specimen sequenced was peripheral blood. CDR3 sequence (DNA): TGCGCCAGCAGCCAAGTAAGGGGTTTGGCACCAGATACGCAGTATTTT. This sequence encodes CASSQVRGLAPDTQYF.